This is a list of T cell receptor beta chains from one sample in a study of vaccination and CD4 T cells after COVID-19. Antigens of these TCRs are unknown. TCRdb redid the calling of the PCR reads with MiXCR, one entry per CDR3 protein. The sample has thousands of distinct CDR3 sequences; 31% are singletons. The specimen was CD4+ T cells from blood, cultured in vitro. The receptor source for this set is a human donor in good health. Both conserved end residues are part of each CDR3. The order of the fields is J gene, V gene, D gene, clone size, CDR3 DNA, CDR3 protein. The D gene is left open where the match is weak. Some rows mark clone size as missing; the rest say once, few, many or name a class of expanded clone.

TRBJ1-5	TRBV20-1	.	medium-sized	TGCAGTGCCGTCAAACTTGCCGGACACAATCAGCCCCAGCATTTT	CSAVKLAGHNQPQHF
TRBJ1-5	TRBV7-2	.	.	TGTGCCAGCAGCTTTAATAGCAATCAGCCCCAGCATTTT	CASSFNSNQPQHF
TRBJ1-1	TRBV12-3/TRBV12-4	.	.	TGTGCCAGCAGCCCGAGCTACTTGGGTAGAGCTTTCTTT	CASSPSYLGRAFF
TRBJ1-1	TRBV25-1	.	.	TGTGCCAGCAGTGAGTTGACAGACACTGAAGCTTTCTTT	CASSELTDTEAFF
TRBJ1-2	TRBV12-5	.	.	TGTGCTAGTGGTCCCGGGACCGGCTACACCTTC	CASGPGTGYTF
TRBJ2-1	TRBV20-1	TRBD2	.	TGCAGTGTTCAACTAGCGGGGGGGTACAATGAGCAGTTCTTC	CSVQLAGGYNEQFF
TRBJ1-5	TRBV5-5	TRBD1	.	TGTGCCAGCAGCTTGGACGTAGGGGGCCCCGATCGGCCCCAGCATTTT	CASSLDVGGPDRPQHF
TRBJ1-6	TRBV4-1	.	few	TGCGCCAGCAGCCAAGTAATTATAATCAGGGGATTGAATTCACCCCTCCACTTT	CASSQVIIIRGLNSPLHF
TRBJ1-5	TRBV19	TRBD1	few	TGTGCCAGTAAGAGGGACAGGGCTAGCAATCAGCCCCAGCATTTT	CASKRDRASNQPQHF
TRBJ1-1	TRBV6-1	.	.	TGTGCCAGCAGTGAGGGAGGGACGGGGACTGAAGCTTTCTTT	CASSEGGTGTEAFF
TRBJ2-5	TRBV7-9	.	once	TGTGCCAGCAGCTTAGTTAGCCAGTTGGAGACCCAGTACTTC	CASSLVSQLETQYF
TRBJ2-1	TRBV6-5	.	few	TGTGCCAGCAGTTATGGGAGTTCTTCCTACAATGAGCAGTTCTTC	CASSYGSSSYNEQFF
TRBJ2-5	TRBV27	.	.	TGTGCCAGCAGTTTGGAGGGACCCACAGGGACCCAGTACTTC	CASSLEGPTGTQYF
TRBJ1-2	TRBV4-1	.	few	TGCGCCAGCAGCCAAGAACCGCGTTATGGCTACACCTTC	CASSQEPRYGYTF
TRBJ1-5	TRBV7-2	.	few	TGTGCCAGCAGCTTAAAAACGGTGGGTCAGCCCCAGCATTTT	CASSLKTVGQPQHF
TRBJ1-5	TRBV15	.	medium-sized	TGTGCCACCAGCAGACAGAAGAATCAGCCCCAGCATTTT	CATSRQKNQPQHF
TRBJ2-7	TRBV6-1	.	.	TGTGCCAGCAGTGAGGGCGCAAGCTACGAGCAGTACTTC	CASSEGASYEQYF
TRBJ2-5	TRBV30	.	few	TGTGCCTGGAGTGTCCAGCAAGAGACCCAGTACTTC	CAWSVQQETQYF
TRBJ2-7	TRBV5-1	TRBD1	.	TGCGCCAGCACGCCGGGACAGACACGTTACGAGCAGTACTTC	CASTPGQTRYEQYF
TRBJ2-7	TRBV12-3/TRBV12-4	TRBD1	few	TGTGCCAGCAGTTTAGTGGGACAGGGGAACTACGAGCAGTACTTC	CASSLVGQGNYEQYF
TRBJ2-2	TRBV6-5	.	few	TGTGCCAGCAGTTACTCGACGGGGCCCGGGGAGCTGTTTTTT	CASSYSTGPGELFF
TRBJ1-2	TRBV20-1	.	few	TGCAGTGTACCCAGGGGCAGTAACTATGGCTACACCTTC	CSVPRGSNYGYTF